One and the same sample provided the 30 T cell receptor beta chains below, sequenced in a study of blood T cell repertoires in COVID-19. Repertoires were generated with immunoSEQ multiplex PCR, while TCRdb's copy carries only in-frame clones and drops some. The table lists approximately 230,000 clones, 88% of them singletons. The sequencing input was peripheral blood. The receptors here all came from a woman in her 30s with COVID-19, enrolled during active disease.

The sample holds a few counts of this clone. The chain's CDR3 is CAWRDNRGHQPQHF. CDR3 DNA sequence: TGTGCCTGGAGGGATAACAGGGGACATCAGCCCCAGCATTTT. V and J are TRBV30 and TRBJ1-5, with 7 nucleotides matching TRBD1. The CDR3 has 14 amino acids. Germline V CDR1 and CDR2: GTSNPN, SVGIG (reference sequence). The V and J ends lost 3 bases and 5 bases, in that order; junction bases with no gene match: 7.

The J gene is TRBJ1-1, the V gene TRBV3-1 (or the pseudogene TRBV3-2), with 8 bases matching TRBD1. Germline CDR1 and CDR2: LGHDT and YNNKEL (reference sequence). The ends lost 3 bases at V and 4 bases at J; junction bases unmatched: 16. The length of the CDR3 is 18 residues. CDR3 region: CASSQALRGRRGFTEAFF. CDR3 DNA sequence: TGTGCCAGCAGCCAGGCACTCAGGGGGCGCAGAGGGTTCACTGAAGCTTTCTTT.

The CDR3 here is CATSKRVGVEPQHF. The CDR3 DNA reads as TGTGCCACCAGTAAGAGAGTTGGTGTAGAGCCCCAGCATTTT. The V and J genes are TRBV15 and TRBJ1-5; D is uncertain. Germline V lookup: CDR1 LNHNV, CDR2 YYDKDF (reference sequence). V lost 6 bases and J lost 8, with 17 bases in between. The CDR3 runs to 14 residues.

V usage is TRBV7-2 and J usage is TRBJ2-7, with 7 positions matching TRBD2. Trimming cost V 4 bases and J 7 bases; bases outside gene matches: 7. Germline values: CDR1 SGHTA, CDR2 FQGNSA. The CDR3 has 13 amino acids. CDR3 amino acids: CASSSGTTGEQYV. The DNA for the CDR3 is TGTGCCAGCAGCTCAGGGACTACGGGAGAGCAGTACGTC.

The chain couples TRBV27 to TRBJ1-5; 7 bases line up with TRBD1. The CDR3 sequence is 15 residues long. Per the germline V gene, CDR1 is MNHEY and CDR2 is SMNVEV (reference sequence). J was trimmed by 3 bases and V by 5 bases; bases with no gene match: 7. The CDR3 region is CASSPGQVNNQPQHF. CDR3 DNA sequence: TGTGCCAGCAGTCCCGGACAGGTTAACAATCAGCCCCAGCATTTT.

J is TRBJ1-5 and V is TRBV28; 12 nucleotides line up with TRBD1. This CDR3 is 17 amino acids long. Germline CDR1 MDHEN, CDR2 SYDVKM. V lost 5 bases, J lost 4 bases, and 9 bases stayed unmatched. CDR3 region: CASSMTGTGGLNQPQHF. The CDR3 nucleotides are TGTGCCAGCAGTATGACCGGGACAGGGGGCTTGAATCAGCCCCAGCATTTT.

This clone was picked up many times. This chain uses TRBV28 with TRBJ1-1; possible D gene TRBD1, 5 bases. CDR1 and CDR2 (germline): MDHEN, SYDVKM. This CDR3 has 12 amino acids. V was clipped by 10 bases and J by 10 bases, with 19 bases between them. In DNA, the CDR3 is TGTGCCACCCGACAGTCCGAAAGGGGAGCTTTCTTT. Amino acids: CATRQSERGAFF.

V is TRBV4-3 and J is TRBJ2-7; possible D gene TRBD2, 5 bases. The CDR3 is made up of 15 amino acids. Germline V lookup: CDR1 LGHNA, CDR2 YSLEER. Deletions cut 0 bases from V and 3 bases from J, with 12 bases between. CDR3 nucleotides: TGCGCCAGCAGCCAAGATTATAGGGCGGGCTACGAGCAGTACTTC. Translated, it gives CASSQDYRAGYEQYF.

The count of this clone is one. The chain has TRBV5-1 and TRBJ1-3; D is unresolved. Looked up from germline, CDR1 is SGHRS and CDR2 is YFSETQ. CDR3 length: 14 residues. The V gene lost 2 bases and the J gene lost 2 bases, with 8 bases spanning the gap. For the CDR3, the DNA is TGCGCCAGCAGCTTACAGCAGGCTGGAAACACCATATATTTT. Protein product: CASSLQQAGNTIYF.

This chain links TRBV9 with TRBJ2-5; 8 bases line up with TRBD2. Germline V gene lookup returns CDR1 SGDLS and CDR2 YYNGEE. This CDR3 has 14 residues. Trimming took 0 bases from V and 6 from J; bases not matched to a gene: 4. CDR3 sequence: CASSVAGGPQTQYF. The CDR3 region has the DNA TGTGCCAGCAGCGTAGCGGGAGGGCCGCAGACCCAGTACTTC.

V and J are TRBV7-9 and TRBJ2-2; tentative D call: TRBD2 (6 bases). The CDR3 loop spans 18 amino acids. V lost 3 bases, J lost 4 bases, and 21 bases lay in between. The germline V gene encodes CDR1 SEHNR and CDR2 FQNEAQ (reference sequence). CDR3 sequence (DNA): TGTGCCAGCAGCTTTATACCGGGACTCGGAAGCGGCACCGGGGAGCTGTTTTTT. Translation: CASSFIPGLGSGTGELFF. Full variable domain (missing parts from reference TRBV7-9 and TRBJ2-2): DTGVSQNPRHKITKRGQNVTFRCDPISEHNRLYWYRQTLGQGPEFLTYFQNEAQLEKSRLLSDRFSAERPKGSFSTLEIQRTEQGDSAMYLCASSFIPGLGSGTGELFFGEGSRLTVL.

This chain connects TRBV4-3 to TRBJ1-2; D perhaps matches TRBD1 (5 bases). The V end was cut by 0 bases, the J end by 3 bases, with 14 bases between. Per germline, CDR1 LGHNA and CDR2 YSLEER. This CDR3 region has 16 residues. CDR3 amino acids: CASSQDGTSGYYGYTF. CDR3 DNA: TGCGCCAGCAGCCAAGATGGGACTTCGGGGTACTATGGCTACACCTTC.

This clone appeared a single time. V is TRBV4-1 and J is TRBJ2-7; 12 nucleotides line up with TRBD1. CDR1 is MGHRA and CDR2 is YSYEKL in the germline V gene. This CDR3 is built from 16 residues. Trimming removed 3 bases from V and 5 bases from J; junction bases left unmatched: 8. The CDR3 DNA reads TGCGCCAGCAGCCAGCCCACCAGGGACAGGGGGCACGAGCAGTACTTC. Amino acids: CASSQPTRDRGHEQYF.

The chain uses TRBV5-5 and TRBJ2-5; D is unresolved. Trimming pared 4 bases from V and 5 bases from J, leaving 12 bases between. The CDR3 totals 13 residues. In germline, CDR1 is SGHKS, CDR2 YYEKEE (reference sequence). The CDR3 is CASSPTISETQYF. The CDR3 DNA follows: TGTGCCAGCAGCCCTACGATTAGCGAGACCCAGTACTTC.

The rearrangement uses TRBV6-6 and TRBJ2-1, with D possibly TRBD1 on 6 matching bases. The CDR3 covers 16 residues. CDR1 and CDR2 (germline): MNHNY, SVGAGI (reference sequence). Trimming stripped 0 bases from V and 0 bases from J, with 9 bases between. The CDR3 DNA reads TGTGCCAGCAGTTACTCTCAGGGGAGCTCCTACAATGAGCAGTTCTTC. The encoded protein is CASSYSQGSSYNEQFF.

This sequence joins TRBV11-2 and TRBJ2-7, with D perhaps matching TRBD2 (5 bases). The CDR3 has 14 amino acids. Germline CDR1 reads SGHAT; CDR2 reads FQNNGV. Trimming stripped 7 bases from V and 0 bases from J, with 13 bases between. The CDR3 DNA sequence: TGTGCCAGCACCGAGGGCTTTAGCTCCTACGAGCAGTACTTC. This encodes CASTEGFSSYEQYF.

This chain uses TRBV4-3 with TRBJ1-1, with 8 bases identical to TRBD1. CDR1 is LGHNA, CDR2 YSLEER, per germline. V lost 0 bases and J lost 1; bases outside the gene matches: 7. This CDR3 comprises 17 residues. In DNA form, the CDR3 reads TGCGCCAGCAGCCAAGATGTTTACAGGGGGACGAACACTGAAGCTTTCTTT. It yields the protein CASSQDVYRGTNTEAFF.

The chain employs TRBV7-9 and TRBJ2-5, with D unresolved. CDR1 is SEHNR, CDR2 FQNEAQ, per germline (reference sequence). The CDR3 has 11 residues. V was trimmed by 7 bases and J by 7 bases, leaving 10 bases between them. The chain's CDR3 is CASNEVGTQYF. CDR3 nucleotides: TGTGCCAGCAACGAAGTCGGGACCCAGTACTTC.

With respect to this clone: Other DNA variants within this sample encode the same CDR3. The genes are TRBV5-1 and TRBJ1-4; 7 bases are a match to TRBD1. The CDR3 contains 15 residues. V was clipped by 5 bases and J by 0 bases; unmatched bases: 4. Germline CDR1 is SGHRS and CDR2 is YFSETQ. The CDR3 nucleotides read TGCGCCAGCAGTTCTACAGGGGCAACTAATGAAAAACTGTTTTTT. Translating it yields CASSSTGATNEKLFF.

The CDR3 DNA follows: TGTGCCAGCAGCCAGCGGGGGGGCCCCAATGAGCAGTTCTTC. Encoded protein: CASSQRGGPNEQFF. The V and J genes are TRBV2 and TRBJ2-1; 10 bases fit TRBD2. CDR3 length: 14 residues. Germline CDR1 is SNHLY and CDR2 is FYNNEI. The junction had 5 bases not matched to a gene; V was cut back by 6 bases and J by 6 bases.

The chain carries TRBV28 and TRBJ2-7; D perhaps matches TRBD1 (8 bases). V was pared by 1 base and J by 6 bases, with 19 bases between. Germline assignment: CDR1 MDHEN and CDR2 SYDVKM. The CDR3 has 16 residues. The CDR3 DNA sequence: TGTGCCAGCAGTTTATCCGGACAGGGAGGGCTCGGCGAGCAGTACTTC. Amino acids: CASSLSGQGGLGEQYF.

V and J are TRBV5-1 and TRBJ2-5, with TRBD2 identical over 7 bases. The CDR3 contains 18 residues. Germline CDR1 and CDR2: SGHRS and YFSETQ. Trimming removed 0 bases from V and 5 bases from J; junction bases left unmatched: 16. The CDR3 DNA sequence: TGCGCCAGCAGCTTGGGGGGGTCTAGCGGAGGGGATATCGAGACCCAGTACTTC. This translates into CASSLGGSSGGDIETQYF.

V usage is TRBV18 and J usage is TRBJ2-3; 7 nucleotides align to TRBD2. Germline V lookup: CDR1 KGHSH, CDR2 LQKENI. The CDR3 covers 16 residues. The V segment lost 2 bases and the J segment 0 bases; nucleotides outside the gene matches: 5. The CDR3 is CASSPGGRGSTDTQYF. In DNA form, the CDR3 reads TGTGCCAGCTCACCAGGAGGGCGGGGGAGCACAGATACGCAGTATTTT.

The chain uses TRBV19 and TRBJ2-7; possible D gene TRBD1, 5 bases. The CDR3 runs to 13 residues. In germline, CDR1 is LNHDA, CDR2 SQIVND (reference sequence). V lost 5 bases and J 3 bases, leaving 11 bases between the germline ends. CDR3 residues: CASSVWQGYEQYV. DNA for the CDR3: TGTGCCAGTAGTGTTTGGCAGGGCTACGAGCAGTACGTC.

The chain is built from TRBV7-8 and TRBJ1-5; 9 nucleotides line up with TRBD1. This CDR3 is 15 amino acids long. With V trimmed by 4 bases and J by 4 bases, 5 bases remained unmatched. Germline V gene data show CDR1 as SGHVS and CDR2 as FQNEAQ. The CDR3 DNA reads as TGTGCCAGCAGCTCGGACAGGGGAGGGAATCAGCCCCAGCATTTT. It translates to CASSSDRGGNQPQHF.

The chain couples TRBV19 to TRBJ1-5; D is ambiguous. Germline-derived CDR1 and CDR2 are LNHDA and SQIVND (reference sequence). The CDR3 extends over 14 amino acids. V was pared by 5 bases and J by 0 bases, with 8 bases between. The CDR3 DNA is TGTGCCAGTAGTTATGGAGGTAGCAATCAGCCCCAGCATTTT. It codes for CASSYGGSNQPQHF.

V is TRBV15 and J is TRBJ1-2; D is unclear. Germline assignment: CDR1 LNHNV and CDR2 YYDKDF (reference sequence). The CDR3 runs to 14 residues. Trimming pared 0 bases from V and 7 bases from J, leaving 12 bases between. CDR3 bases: TGTGCCACCAGCAGAGAAGGAGGGTACGGTGGCTACACCTTC. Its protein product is CATSREGGYGGYTF.

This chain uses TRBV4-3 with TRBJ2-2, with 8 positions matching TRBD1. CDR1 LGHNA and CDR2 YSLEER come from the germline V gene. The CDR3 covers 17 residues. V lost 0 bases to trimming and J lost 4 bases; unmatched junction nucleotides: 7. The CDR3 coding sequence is TGCGCCAGCAGCCAAGATCGACAGGGGAGGTCCACCGGGGAGCTGTTTTTT. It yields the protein CASSQDRQGRSTGELFF.

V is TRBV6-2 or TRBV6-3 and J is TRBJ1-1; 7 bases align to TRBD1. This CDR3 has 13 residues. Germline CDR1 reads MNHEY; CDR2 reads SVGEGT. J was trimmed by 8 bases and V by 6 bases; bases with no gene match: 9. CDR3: CASSEYRGLEAFF. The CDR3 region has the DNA TGTGCCAGCAGCGAATACAGGGGATTAGAAGCTTTCTTT.

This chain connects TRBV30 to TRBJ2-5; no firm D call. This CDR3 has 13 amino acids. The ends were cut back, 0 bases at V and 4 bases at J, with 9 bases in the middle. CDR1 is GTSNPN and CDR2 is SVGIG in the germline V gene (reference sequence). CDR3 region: CAWSVDSIETQYF. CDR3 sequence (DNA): TGTGCCTGGAGTGTAGATAGTATAGAGACCCAGTACTTC.